Listed here are 23 T cell receptor beta chains from one sample, sequenced in a study of shared T cell receptors in the human thymus. Produced via immunoSEQ multiplex PCR; TCRdb's table is partial and in-frame only. Of hundreds of thousands of clones listed, approximately 80% are singletons. These same data were also listed under a study on human thymus T cells.

Sequenced sample: thymocytes. These receptors were obtained from a boy less than two years old with a congenital heart defect.

V is TRBV12-5 and J is TRBJ2-7, with 11 bases lining up with TRBD2. The V gene end was trimmed by 1 base and the J gene end by 3 bases; junction bases not matched to a gene: 5. The CDR3 sequence is 16 residues long. CDR1 LGHNT and CDR2 FRNRAP come from the germline V gene. DNA for the CDR3: TGTGCTAGTGGTTTGGAACTAGCGGGAGTGGTCTACGAGCAGTACTTC. Translating it yields CASGLELAGVVYEQYF.

This sequence joins TRBV5-1 and TRBJ2-1, with 10 bases aligning to TRBD1. The CDR3 extends over 16 amino acids. Per the germline V gene, CDR1 is SGHRS and CDR2 is YFSETQ. V dropped 0 bases and J dropped 2; count of bases not matched to a gene: 2. This CDR3 reads CASSLAGTGAYNEQFF. CDR3 sequence (DNA): TGCGCCAGCAGCTTGGCTGGGACAGGGGCCTACAATGAGCAGTTCTTC.

The chain carries TRBV4-2 and TRBJ2-6; D is unresolved. The CDR3 has 16 amino acids. Germline V gives CDR1 LGHNA, CDR2 YNFKEQ. Trimming took 0 bases from V and 0 from J, leaving 6 bases between them. Written as DNA, the CDR3 is TGTGCCAGCAGCCAAGATAGGAGCTCTGGGGCCAACGTCCTGACTTTC. Its translation is CASSQDRSSGANVLTF.

V is TRBV4-1 and J is TRBJ1-4; D might be TRBD1 (6 bases). Per the germline V gene, CDR1 is MGHRA and CDR2 is YSYEKL. Between the trimmed V and J ends, which lost 2 bases and 10 bases, there was a span of 11 bases. This CDR3 is built from 13 residues. This CDR3 reads CASSQQGMGKLFF. CDR3 in DNA: TGCGCCAGCAGCCAACAGGGGATGGGAAAACTGTTTTTT.

This chain links TRBV4-3 with TRBJ2-5, with 13 bases that match TRBD2. This CDR3 comprises 19 residues. With 0 bases clipped from V and 3 bases from J, the junction kept 10 bases outside the gene matches. Germline CDR1 and CDR2: LGHNA and YSLEER. The CDR3 DNA reads TGCGCCAGCAGCCAAGATCAAGGACTAGCGGGAGAGTCGGAAGAGACCCAGTACTTC. Its translation is CASSQDQGLAGESEETQYF.

This clone was seen just once. The genes are TRBV6-1 and TRBJ2-2; 7 bases fit TRBD1. CDR3 length: 13 residues. Trimming cost V 8 bases and J 6 bases; bases outside gene matches: 6. Per the germline V gene, CDR1 is MNHNS and CDR2 is SASEGT. CDR3 residues: CASSETGSGELFF. The DNA of the CDR3 is TGTGCCAGCTCTGAGACAGGGTCCGGGGAGCTGTTTTTT.

The chain has TRBV30 and TRBJ2-7; 8 bases agree with TRBD1. Looked up from germline, CDR1 is GTSNPN and CDR2 is SVGIG (reference sequence). The CDR3 spans 13 residues. V gave up 3 bases and J gave up 5 bases; unmatched junction bases: 6. The CDR3: CAWSPGQGNEQYF. In nucleotides, the CDR3 is TGTGCCTGGAGCCCCGGACAGGGAAACGAGCAGTACTTC.

The V call is TRBV4-3, the J call TRBJ2-7, with 13 bases aligning to TRBD2. Trimming cost V 5 bases and J 2 bases; bases outside gene matches: 12. CDR3 length: 18 residues. Germline values: CDR1 LGHNA, CDR2 YSLEER. Here the CDR3 DNA reads TGCGCCAGCAGCACCCAGACTAGCGGGAGGAGGATCGCCTACGAGCAGTACTTC. Residues: CASSTQTSGRRIAYEQYF.

This clone turned up a few times. CDR3 DNA: TGTGCCAGCAGCTTAGTACCCCCGTGGAAGCCATGGGCCCCCTACGAGCAGTACTTC. It is translated as CASSLVPPWKPWAPYEQYF. The V and J genes are TRBV7-2 and TRBJ2-7; D is ambiguous. Germline V gene lookup returns CDR1 SGHTA and CDR2 FQGNSA. CDR3 length: 19 residues. Between the trimmed V and J ends, which lost 1 base and 2 bases, there was a span of 24 bases.

J is TRBJ2-7 and V is TRBV18; D remains unclear. CDR3 length: 16 amino acids. Trimming pared 0 bases from V and 0 bases from J, leaving 12 bases between. Germline CDR1 is KGHSH and CDR2 is LQKENI. The CDR3 DNA sequence: TGTGCCAGCTCACCACCGTCGCAGGCCCTCTCCTACGAGCAGTACTTC. Amino acids: CASSPPSQALSYEQYF.

The CDR3 region has the DNA TGCAGCGTTGAATTAGGGGTCAGGATGTACTTC. Encoded protein: CSVELGVRMYF. V usage is TRBV29-1 and J usage is TRBJ2-7, with a tentative D call TRBD1 (5 bases). The CDR3 totals 11 residues. The germline gives CDR1 SQVTM, CDR2 ANQGSEA. Trimming removed 2 bases at V and 12 bases at J, with 14 bases between.

Worth noting for this clone: At one end the junction does not follow the germline gene, possibly because of a read error. The chain is built from TRBV30 and TRBJ1-2; possibly TRBD1 for D (6 bases). Germline V lookup: CDR1 GTSNPN, CDR2 SVGIG (reference sequence). The CDR3 is 15 amino acids. The CDR3 protein is CVWSPDRISTFPYTF. The CDR3 region has the DNA TGTGTCTGGAGTCCCGACAGGATATCGACATTTCCGTACACCTTC.

The CDR3 loop reads CASKLGPGGRTYEQYF. The CDR3 DNA is TGTGCCAGCAAGTTAGGCCCTGGGGGCAGGACCTACGAGCAGTACTTC. V usage is TRBV28 and J usage is TRBJ2-7; possibly TRBD1 for D (6 bases). The V end was cut by 7 bases, the J end by 2 bases, with 21 bases between. This CDR3 contains 16 residues. The germline CDR1 and CDR2 sequences are MDHEN and SYDVKM.

The chain combines TRBV28 with TRBJ1-2; D gene uncertain. CDR1 MDHEN and CDR2 SYDVKM come from the germline V gene. The CDR3 consists of 13 residues. V was shortened by 4 bases and J by 7 bases, with 13 bases between the two germline ends. CDR3 sequence reads: CASSSLRGIGYTF. CDR3 DNA sequence: TGTGCCAGCAGTTCCCTGCGGGGAATTGGCTACACCTTC.

This chain links TRBV6-1 with TRBJ1-3; 8 bases fit TRBD1. V lost 5 bases, J lost 6 bases, and 3 bases stayed unmatched. The CDR3 spans 13 residues. The germline CDR1 and CDR2 sequences are MNHNS and SASEGT. The CDR3 DNA is TGTGCCAGCAGTTCAGGGGGCAAAAACACCATATATTTT. Its translation is CASSSGGKNTIYF.

V usage is TRBV6-5 and J usage is TRBJ1-5, with 9 bases fitting TRBD1. J lost 1 base, V lost 6 bases, and 4 bases had no gene match. CDR1 and CDR2 from the germline V gene are MNHEY and SVGAGI. The CDR3 is made up of 15 amino acids. CDR3: CASRPTGGSNQPQHF. As DNA, the CDR3 is TGTGCCAGCAGACCGACAGGGGGAAGCAATCAGCCCCAGCATTTT.

The chain combines TRBV7-9 with TRBJ1-5; 8 bases align to TRBD1. The CDR3 is 15 amino acids. Germline loops: CDR1 SEHNR, CDR2 FQNEAQ (reference sequence). V gave up 1 base and J gave up 5 bases; unmatched junction bases: 4. CDR3 loop: CASSLDLTGDQPQHF. CDR3 sequence (DNA): TGTGCCAGCAGCTTAGACTTGACAGGGGATCAGCCCCAGCATTTT.

In this sample, this clone turned up once. This chain connects TRBV27 to TRBJ2-1, with TRBD1 matching 10 bases. V gave up 7 bases and J gave up 9 bases; unmatched junction bases: 9. The germline V gene has CDR1 MNHEY and CDR2 SMNVEV (reference sequence). The CDR3 loop spans 14 amino acids. This CDR3 reads CASTRTGGIFEQFF. In nucleotides, the CDR3 is TGTGCCAGCACCAGGACAGGGGGTATATTTGAGCAGTTCTTC.

The V gene is TRBV5-1, the J gene TRBJ2-5; TRBD1 aligns across 7 bases. Losses at the gene ends were 4 bases for V and 0 bases for J; bases not matched to a gene: 9. Per germline, CDR1 SGHRS and CDR2 YFSETQ. This CDR3 has 16 residues. The CDR3 DNA reads as TGCGCCAGCAGCCCTTGGGACAGACAATACCAAGAGACCCAGTACTTC. The encoded protein is CASSPWDRQYQETQYF.

This chain uses TRBV27 with TRBJ1-5; TRBD1 matches 8 bases. After removal of 5 bases from V and 10 bases from J, the junction contained 10 bases not matched to a gene. Germline V lookup: CDR1 MNHEY, CDR2 SMNVEV (reference sequence). This CDR3 contains 14 residues. CDR3 sequence: CASSNRGTASPQHF. The CDR3 DNA sequence: TGTGCCAGCAGTAACAGGGGGACAGCCTCTCCCCAGCATTTT.

The count of this clone is one. The rearrangement joins TRBV7-2 to TRBJ2-7; perhaps TRBD1 as D (6 bases). The CDR3 consists of 11 residues. V dropped 8 bases and J dropped 3 bases, with 8 bases sitting between them. CDR1 and CDR2 from the germline V gene are SGHTA and FQGNSA. DNA of the CDR3: TGTGCCAGCCGGGACAACTACGAGCAGTACTTC. Its protein is CASRDNYEQYF.

The chain couples TRBV30 to TRBJ2-1; 8 nucleotides match TRBD2. V dropped 5 bases and J dropped 0; count of bases not matched to a gene: 24. This CDR3 region has 21 residues. CDR1 GTSNPN and CDR2 SVGIG come from the germline V gene (reference sequence). This chain's CDR3 is CAWSPPPREAPPKSSYNEQFF. The CDR3 coding sequence is TGTGCCTGGTCCCCACCCCCGCGGGAGGCCCCACCCAAGAGCTCCTACAATGAGCAGTTCTTC.

This chain links TRBV2 with TRBJ1-4; 8 nucleotides line up with TRBD1. Germline V lookup: CDR1 SNHLY, CDR2 FYNNEI. The CDR3 runs 16 residues. The V gene end was trimmed by 5 bases and the J gene end by 6 bases; junction bases not matched to a gene: 11. CDR3 sequence: CASSPPDDRGDEKLFF. CDR3 nucleotides: TGTGCCAGCAGTCCTCCCGACGACAGGGGAGATGAAAAACTGTTTTTT.